This T cell receptor beta chain originates from a study of blood T cell repertoires in COVID-19. The protocol was immunoSEQ multiplex PCR, while the TCRdb copy is restricted to in-frame clones and leaves out a portion. Among 300,000 to 400,000 clones listed, roughly 84% were seen once. Source material: peripheral blood. This clonotype was sampled from a man aged 45-60 years with active or convalescent COVID-19.

CDR3 region: CASSQDSGRPDTQYF. In nucleotides, the CDR3 is TGTGCCAGCAGCCAAGATAGCGGGAGACCAGATACGCAGTATTTT. This chain connects TRBV4-2 to TRBJ2-3; 9 bases are shared with TRBD2. The V gene's germline CDR1 is LGHNA and CDR2 YNFKEQ. The CDR3 spans 15 residues. Germline trimming cut 0 bases from V and 4 bases from J; bases unmatched to any gene: 2.